A selection of T cell receptor beta chains follows, all from one sample in a study of blood T cell repertoires in COVID-19. Profiled with immunoSEQ multiplex PCR; TCRdb holds only in-frame clones, not every one. This sample has 110,000 or so clones, with approximately 87% found just once. The source material was peripheral blood. These receptors were taken from a man between 65 and 79 years old who had recovered from COVID-19. Both conserved end residues are part of each CDR3. D genes are given only for firm matches. Where a row states a size, it is once, few, many or the class of an expanded clone; other rows omit it.

clone_size | j_call | d_call | v_call | cdr3_nt | cdr3_aa
. | TRBJ2-2 | TRBD1 | TRBV6-5 | TGTGCCAGCAGTTACCAGGGGGCGAACACCGGGGAGCTGTTTTTT | CASSYQGANTGELFF
. | TRBJ2-5 | TRBD2 | TRBV6-5 | TGTGCCAGCAGGGGAGGGGAGACCCAGTACTTC | CASRGGETQYF
. | TRBJ1-1 | TRBD1 | TRBV5-1 | TGCGCCAGCATCCAGGGGGTCGGGAACACTGAAGCTTTCTTT | CASIQGVGNTEAFF
. | TRBJ2-7 | TRBD2 | TRBV7-2 | TGTGCCAGCAGTTCCCGACTAGCGGGAGAGGGAACCGAGCAGTACTTC | CASSSRLAGEGTEQYF
. | TRBJ2-7 | TRBD2 | TRBV10-2 | TGCGCCAGCAGTGGACTAGCGGGCGTTGAGCAGTACTTC | CASSGLAGVEQYF
. | TRBJ2-5 | . | TRBV29-1 | TGCAGCGTTGAAGGTCTCGGGGGGCTCGCCCAGTACTTC | CSVEGLGGLAQYF
. | TRBJ2-2 | TRBD1 | TRBV23-1 | TGCGCCAGCTGGTGGACAGGGGGCACCGGGGAGCTGTTTTTT | CASWWTGGTGELFF
. | TRBJ2-1 | TRBD1 | TRBV6-2/TRBV6-3 | TGTGCCAGCAGTTACGCCGGGACAGGCAACAATGAGCAGTTCTTC | CASSYAGTGNNEQFF
. | TRBJ2-5 | . | TRBV28 | TGTGCCAGCAGTTTAGCGGCCCAAGAGACCCAGTACTTC | CASSLAAQETQYF
. | TRBJ2-5 | . | TRBV18 | TGTGCCAGCTCACCAAAAGAGCGGCGTTTGCTGGAGACCCAGTACTTC | CASSPKERRLLETQYF
. | TRBJ2-7 | . | TRBV4-2 | TGTGCCAGCAGCCAAGACCAGGGGGGTGGGGAGCAGTACTTC | CASSQDQGGGEQYF
. | TRBJ2-1 | . | TRBV5-1 | TGCGCCAGCAGCTTGACCTACAGGTCCAATGAGCAGTTCTTC | CASSLTYRSNEQFF
. | TRBJ1-6 | . | TRBV28 | TGTGCCAGCCACCTCCAGGGAGCGGGTTCACCCCTCCACTTT | CASHLQGAGSPLHF
. | TRBJ2-4 | TRBD2 | TRBV4-2 | TGTGCCAGCAGCCAAGCAGTAGCGGGGGGTCCTTCTATTCAGTACTTC | CASSQAVAGGPSIQYF
once | TRBJ1-1 | . | TRBV28 | TGTGCCAGCACTAGGTTCCGGGCTGAAGCTTTCTTT | CASTRFRAEAFF
few | TRBJ2-2 | TRBD2 | TRBV27 | TGTGCCAGCAGGTCTAGCGGTTTCTCCCTAAACACCGGGGAGCTGTTTTTT | CASRSSGFSLNTGELFF
once | TRBJ2-1 | . | TRBV4-2 | TGTGCCAGCAGCCCCAATGGACACTCCTACAATGAGCAGTTCTTC | CASSPNGHSYNEQFF
. | TRBJ2-2 | . | TRBV19 | TGTGCCAGTAGTCCCACAGGAAACACCGGGGAGCTGTTTTTT | CASSPTGNTGELFF
. | TRBJ2-7 | . | TRBV2 | TGTGCCAGCAGTGAAAACTTAGCTTGGTCGTACGAGCAGTACTTC | CASSENLAWSYEQYF
. | TRBJ2-7 | TRBD1 | TRBV6-7 | TGTGCCAGCAGTTACTCACAGGGGAATCCCTCCTACGAGCAGTACTTC | CASSYSQGNPSYEQYF
. | TRBJ2-7 | TRBD2 | TRBV6-5 | TGTGCCAGCAGTTACACCACTAGCGGGAGTCAGGAGCAGTACTTC | CASSYTTSGSQEQYF
. | TRBJ1-3 | . | TRBV5-1 | TGCGCCAGCAGCTTGGAAACAGGGTCCGGAAACACCATATATTTT | CASSLETGSGNTIYF
. | TRBJ1-6 | TRBD1 | TRBV30 | TGTGCCTGGAGTGTGTTTAAGGACAGGGATTATTCACCCCTCCACTTT | CAWSVFKDRDYSPLHF
. | TRBJ2-1 | . | TRBV4-2 | TGTGCCAGCAGCCAAGAACCACGGGGCAATGAGCAGTTCTTC | CASSQEPRGNEQFF
. | TRBJ1-4 | TRBD1 | TRBV7-6 | TGTGCCAGCAGCTTAACCTCCGGGACAGATCGGGGAAAACTGTTTTTT | CASSLTSGTDRGKLFF
. | TRBJ2-7 | . | TRBV5-6 | TGTGCCAGCAGCCGGACACCTAGTGGGTATACCTACGAGCAGTACTTC | CASSRTPSGYTYEQYF
few | TRBJ2-7 | . | TRBV27 | TGTGCCAGCAGTTTCGCACTTACCAGGGGTCCCTACGAGCAGTACTTC | CASSFALTRGPYEQYF
. | TRBJ1-5 | TRBD1 | TRBV19 | TGTGCCAGTAGTCCAATTGTACAGGGGAGCAATCAGCCCCAGCATTTT | CASSPIVQGSNQPQHF
. | TRBJ2-2 | TRBD2 | TRBV7-7 | TGTGCCAGCAGCCTCGGGACTAGCGAGAACACCGGGGAGCTGTTTTTT | CASSLGTSENTGELFF
. | TRBJ1-5 | TRBD1 | TRBV18 | TGTGCCAGCTCATCCGGGACAGGAGATATTCAGCCCCAGCATTTT | CASSSGTGDIQPQHF
. | TRBJ1-3 | . | TRBV28 | TGTGCCAGCATAGGGGCCACCTCTGGAAACACCATATATTTT | CASIGATSGNTIYF